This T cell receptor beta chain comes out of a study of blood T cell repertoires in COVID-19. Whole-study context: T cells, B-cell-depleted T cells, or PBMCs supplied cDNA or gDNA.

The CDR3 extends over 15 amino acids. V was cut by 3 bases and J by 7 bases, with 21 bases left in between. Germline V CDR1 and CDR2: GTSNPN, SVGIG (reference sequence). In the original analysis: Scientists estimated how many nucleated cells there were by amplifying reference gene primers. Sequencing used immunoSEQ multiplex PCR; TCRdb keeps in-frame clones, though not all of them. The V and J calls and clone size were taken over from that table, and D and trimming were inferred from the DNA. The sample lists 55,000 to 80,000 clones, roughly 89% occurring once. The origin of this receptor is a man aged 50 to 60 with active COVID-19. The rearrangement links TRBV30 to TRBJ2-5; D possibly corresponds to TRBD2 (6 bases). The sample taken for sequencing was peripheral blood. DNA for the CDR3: TGTGCCTGGAGGGTTAAGGCGGGGCGAGGTGGGACCCAGTACTTC. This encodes CAWRVKAGRGGTQYF.